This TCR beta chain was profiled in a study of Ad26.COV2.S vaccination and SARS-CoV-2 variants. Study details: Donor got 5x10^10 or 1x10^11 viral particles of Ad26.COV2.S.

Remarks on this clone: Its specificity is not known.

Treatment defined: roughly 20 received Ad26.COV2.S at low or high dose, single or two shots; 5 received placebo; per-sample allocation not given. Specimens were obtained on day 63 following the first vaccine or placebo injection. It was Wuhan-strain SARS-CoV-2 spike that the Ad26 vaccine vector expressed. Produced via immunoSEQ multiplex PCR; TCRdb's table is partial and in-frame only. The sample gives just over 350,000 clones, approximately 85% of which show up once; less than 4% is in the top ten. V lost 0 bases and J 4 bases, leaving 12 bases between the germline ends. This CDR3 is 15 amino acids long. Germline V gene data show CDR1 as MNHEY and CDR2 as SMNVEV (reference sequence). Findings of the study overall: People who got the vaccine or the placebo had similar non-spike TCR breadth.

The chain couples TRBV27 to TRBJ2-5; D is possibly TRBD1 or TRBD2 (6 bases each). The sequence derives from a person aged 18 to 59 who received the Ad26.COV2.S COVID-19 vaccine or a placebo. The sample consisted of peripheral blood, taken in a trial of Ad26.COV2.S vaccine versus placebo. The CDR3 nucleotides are TGTGCCAGCAGTTTATCGTTCGGGGGCCTAGAGACCCAGTACTTC. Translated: CASSLSFGGLETQYF.